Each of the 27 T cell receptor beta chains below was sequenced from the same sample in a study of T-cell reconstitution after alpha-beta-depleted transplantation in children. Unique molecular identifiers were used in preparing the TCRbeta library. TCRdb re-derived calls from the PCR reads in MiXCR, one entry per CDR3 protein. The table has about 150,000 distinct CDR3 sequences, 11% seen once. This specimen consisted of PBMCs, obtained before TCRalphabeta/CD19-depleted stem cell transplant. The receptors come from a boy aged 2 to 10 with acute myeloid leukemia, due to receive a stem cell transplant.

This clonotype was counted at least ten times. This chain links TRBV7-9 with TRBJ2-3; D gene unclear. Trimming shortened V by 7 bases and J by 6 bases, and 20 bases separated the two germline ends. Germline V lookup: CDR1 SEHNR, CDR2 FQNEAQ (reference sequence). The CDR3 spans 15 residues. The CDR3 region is CASTSRGPFGDTQYF. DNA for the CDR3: TGTGCCAGCACCTCACGTGGACCCTTTGGGGATACGCAGTATTTT.

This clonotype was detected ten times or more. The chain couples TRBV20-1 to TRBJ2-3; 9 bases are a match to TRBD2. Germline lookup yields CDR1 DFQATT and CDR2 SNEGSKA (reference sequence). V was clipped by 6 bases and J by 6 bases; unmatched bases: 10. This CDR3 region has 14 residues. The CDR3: CSALAGTPPDTQYF. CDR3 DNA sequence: TGCAGTGCCCTAGCGGGGACCCCCCCGGATACGCAGTATTTT.

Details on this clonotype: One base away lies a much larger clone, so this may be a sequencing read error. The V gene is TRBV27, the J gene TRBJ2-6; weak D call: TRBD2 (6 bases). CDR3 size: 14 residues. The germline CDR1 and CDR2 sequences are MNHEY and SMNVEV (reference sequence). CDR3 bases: TGTGCCAGCAGTTCCACCGGCGGGGCCAAGGTCCTGACTTTC. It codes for CASSSTGGAKVLTF.

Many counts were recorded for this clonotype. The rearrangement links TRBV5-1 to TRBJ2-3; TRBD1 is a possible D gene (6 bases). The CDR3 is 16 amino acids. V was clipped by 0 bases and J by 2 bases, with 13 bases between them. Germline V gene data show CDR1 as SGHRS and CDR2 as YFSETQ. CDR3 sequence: CASSLDRVGSTDTQYF. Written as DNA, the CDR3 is TGCGCCAGCAGCTTGGACAGGGTAGGGTCCACAGATACGCAGTATTTT. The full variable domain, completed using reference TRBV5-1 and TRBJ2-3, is KAGVTQTPRYLIKTRGQQVTLSCSPISGHRSVSWYQQTPGQGLQFLFEYFSETQRNKGNFPGRFSGRQFSNSRSEMNVSTLELGDSALYLCASSLDRVGSTDTQYFGPGTRLTVL.

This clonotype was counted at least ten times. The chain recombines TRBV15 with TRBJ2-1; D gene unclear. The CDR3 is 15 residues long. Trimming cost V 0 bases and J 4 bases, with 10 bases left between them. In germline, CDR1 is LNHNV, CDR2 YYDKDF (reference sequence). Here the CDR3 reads CATSRDGPRYNEQFF. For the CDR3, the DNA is TGTGCCACCAGCAGAGACGGTCCCCGTTACAATGAGCAGTTCTTC.

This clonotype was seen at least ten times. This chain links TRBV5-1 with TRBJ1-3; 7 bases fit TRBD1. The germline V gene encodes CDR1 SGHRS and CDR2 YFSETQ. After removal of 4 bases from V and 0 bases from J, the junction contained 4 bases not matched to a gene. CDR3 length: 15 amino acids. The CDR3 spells CASSGGQFSGNTIYF. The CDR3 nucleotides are TGCGCCAGCAGCGGGGGACAGTTCTCTGGAAACACCATATATTTT.

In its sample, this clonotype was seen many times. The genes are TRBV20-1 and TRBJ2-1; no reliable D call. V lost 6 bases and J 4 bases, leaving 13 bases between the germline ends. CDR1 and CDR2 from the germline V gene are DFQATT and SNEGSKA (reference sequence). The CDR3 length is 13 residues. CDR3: CSAGQAGYNEQFF. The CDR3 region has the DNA TGCAGTGCCGGGCAGGCCGGATACAATGAGCAGTTCTTC.

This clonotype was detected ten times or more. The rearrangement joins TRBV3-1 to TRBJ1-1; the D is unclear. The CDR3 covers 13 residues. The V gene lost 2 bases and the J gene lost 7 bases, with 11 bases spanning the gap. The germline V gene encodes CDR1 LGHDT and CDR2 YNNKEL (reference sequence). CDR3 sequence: CASSQLDLHEAFF. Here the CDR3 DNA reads TGTGCCAGCAGCCAACTGGACCTCCATGAAGCTTTCTTT.

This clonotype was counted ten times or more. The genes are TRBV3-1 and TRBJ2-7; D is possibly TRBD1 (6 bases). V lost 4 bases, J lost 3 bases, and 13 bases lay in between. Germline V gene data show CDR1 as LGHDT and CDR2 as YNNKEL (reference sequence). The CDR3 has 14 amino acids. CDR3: CASSLGQRYYEQYV. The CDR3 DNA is TGTGCCAGCAGCCTCGGACAGCGATACTACGAGCAGTACGTC.

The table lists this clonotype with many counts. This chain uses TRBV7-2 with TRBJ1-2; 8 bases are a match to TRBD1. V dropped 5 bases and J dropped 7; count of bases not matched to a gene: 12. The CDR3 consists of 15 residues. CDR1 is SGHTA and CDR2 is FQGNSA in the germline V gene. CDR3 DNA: TGTGCCAGCAGCCCTAAGACTGCAGGGGGCCTTGGCTACACCTTC. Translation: CASSPKTAGGLGYTF.

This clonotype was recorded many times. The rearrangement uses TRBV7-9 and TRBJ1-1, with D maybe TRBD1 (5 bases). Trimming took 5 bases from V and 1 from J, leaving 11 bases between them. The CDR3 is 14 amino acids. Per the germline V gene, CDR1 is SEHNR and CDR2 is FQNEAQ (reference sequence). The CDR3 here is CASSRREPNTEAFF. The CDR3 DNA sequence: TGTGCCAGCAGCCGCAGGGAACCGAACACTGAAGCTTTCTTT.

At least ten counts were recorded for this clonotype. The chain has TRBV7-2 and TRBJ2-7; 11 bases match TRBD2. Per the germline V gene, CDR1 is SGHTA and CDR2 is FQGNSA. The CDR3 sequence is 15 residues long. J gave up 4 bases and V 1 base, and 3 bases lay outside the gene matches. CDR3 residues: CASSLVGLAAYEQYV. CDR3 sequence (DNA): TGTGCCAGCAGCTTAGTGGGACTAGCGGCTTACGAGCAGTACGTC.

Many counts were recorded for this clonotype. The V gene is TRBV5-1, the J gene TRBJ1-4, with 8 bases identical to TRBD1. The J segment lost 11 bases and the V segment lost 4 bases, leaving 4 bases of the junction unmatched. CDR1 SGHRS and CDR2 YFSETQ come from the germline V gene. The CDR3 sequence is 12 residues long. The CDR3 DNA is TGCGCCAGCAGCGACAGGGGAGACAAACTGTTTTTT. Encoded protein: CASSDRGDKLFF. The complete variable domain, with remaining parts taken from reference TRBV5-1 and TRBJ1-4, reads KAGVTQTPRYLIKTRGQQVTLSCSPISGHRSVSWYQQTPGQGLQFLFEYFSETQRNKGNFPGRFSGRQFSNSRSEMNVSTLELGDSALYLCASSDRGDKLFFGSGTQLSVL.

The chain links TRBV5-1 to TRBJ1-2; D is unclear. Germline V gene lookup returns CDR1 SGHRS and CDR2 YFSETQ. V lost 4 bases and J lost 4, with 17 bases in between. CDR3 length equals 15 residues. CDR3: CASSPPLGIGYGYTF. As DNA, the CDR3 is TGCGCCAGCAGCCCCCCCTTGGGCATTGGCTATGGCTACACCTTC.

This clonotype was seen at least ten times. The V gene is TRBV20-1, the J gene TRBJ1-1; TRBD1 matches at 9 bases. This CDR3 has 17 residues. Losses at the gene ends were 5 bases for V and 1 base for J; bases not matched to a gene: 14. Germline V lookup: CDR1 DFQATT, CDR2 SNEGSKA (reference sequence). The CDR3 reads CSASGTGSRAGNTEAFF. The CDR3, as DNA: TGCAGTGCTTCCGGGACAGGGTCGCGGGCGGGGAACACTGAAGCTTTCTTT.

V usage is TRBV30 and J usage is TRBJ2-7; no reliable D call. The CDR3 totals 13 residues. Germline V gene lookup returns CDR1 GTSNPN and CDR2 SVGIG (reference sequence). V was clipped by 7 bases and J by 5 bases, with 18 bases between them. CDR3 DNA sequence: TGTGCCTCGGAGACCGCGGCCCGGGACGAGCAGTACTTC. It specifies CASETAARDEQYF.

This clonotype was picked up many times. The CDR3 bases are TGTGCCAGCAGCGTAGGCCGGACTAGCGGGAGGACAGATACGCAGTATTTT. Translation gives CASSVGRTSGRTDTQYF. The chain is built from TRBV9 and TRBJ2-3; 14 nucleotides line up with TRBD2. Looked up from germline, CDR1 is SGDLS and CDR2 is YYNGEE. V was pared by 0 bases and J by 3 bases, with 3 bases of the junction left unmatched. This CDR3 comprises 17 residues.

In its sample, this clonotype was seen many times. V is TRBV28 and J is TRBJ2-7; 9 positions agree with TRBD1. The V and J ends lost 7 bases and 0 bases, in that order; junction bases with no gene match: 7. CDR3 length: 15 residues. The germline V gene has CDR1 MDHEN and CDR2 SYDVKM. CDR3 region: CASTLRDRASYEQYF. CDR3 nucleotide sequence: TGTGCCAGCACCCTCCGGGACAGGGCCTCCTACGAGCAGTACTTC.

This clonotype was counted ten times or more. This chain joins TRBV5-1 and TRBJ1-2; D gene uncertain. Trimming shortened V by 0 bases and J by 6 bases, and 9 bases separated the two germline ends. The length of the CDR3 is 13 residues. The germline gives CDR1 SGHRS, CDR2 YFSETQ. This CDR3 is CASSLGSLDGYTF. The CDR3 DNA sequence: TGCGCCAGCAGCTTGGGCAGTTTAGATGGCTACACCTTC.

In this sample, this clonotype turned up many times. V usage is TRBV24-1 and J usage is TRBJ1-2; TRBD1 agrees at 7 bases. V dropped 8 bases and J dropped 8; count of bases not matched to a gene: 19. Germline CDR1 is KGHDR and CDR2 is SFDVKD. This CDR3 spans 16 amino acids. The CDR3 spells CATTIIRDRGPWGYTF. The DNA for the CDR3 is TGTGCCACCACTATAATACGGGACAGAGGACCGTGGGGCTACACCTTC.

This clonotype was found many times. The CDR3 DNA reads TGTGCCAGCAGTTCCAGACGGCCAAACTATGGCTACACCTTC. Translation gives CASSSRRPNYGYTF. The chain uses TRBV12-3 or TRBV12-4 and TRBJ1-2, with unresolved D. The V end lost 4 bases, the J end lost 2 bases, and 11 bases lay between the germline ends. This CDR3 spans 14 amino acids.

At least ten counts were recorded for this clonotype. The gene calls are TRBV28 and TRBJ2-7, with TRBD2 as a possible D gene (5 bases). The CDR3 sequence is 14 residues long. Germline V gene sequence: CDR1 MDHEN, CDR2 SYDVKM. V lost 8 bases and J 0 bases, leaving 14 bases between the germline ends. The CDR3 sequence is CASQSGRFSYEQYF. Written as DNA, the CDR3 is TGTGCCAGCCAGTCGGGGAGATTCTCCTACGAGCAGTACTTC.

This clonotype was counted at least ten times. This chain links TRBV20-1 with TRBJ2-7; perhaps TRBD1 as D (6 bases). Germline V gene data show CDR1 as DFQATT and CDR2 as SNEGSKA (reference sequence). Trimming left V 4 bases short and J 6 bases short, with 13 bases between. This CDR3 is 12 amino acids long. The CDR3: CSAMTGTAEQYV. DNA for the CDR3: TGCAGTGCTATGACAGGTACGGCCGAGCAGTACGTC.

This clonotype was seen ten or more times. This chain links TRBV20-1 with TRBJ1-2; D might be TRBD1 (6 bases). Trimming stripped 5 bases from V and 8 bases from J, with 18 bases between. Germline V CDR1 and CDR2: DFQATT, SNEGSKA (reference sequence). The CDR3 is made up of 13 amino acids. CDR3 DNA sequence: TGCAGTGCTCCCAACAGGGACGGGGGAGGCTACACCTTC. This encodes CSAPNRDGGGYTF.

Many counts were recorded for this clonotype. The CDR3 sequence: CASSSDRVIRAGELFF. The CDR3, as DNA: TGCGCCAGCAGCTCGGACAGGGTGATTAGGGCCGGGGAGCTGTTTTTT. The chain combines TRBV4-1 with TRBJ2-2; 8 nucleotides agree with TRBD1. Per the germline V gene, CDR1 is MGHRA and CDR2 is YSYEKL. V was clipped by 5 bases and J by 6 bases; unmatched bases: 11. This CDR3 spans 16 amino acids.

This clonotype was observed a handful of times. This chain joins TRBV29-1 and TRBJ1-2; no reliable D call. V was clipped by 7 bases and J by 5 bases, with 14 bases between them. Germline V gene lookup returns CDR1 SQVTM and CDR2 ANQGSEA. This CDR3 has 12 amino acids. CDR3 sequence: CSAMGSLYGYTF. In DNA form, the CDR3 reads TGCAGCGCGATGGGCAGTTTATATGGCTACACCTTC.

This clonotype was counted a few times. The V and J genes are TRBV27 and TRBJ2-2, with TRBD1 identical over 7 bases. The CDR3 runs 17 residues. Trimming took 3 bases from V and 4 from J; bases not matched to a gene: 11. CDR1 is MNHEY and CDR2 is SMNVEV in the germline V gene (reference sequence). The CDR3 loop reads CASSFMGTDSLTGELFF. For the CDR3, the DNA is TGTGCCAGCAGTTTTATGGGGACAGACTCGCTCACCGGGGAGCTGTTTTTT.